This record concerns one TCR beta chain sequence. Its antigen is as yet unknown. The data originate from a study of spatial heterogeneity in lung cancer. The CDR3 runs to 15 residues. With 0 bases removed from V and 3 bases from J, the gap between germline ends came to 14 bases. The germline gives CDR1 DFQATT, CDR2 SNEGSKA (reference sequence). TCRdb fed the 5' RACE reads into MiXCR, producing one record per CDR3 protein. Among about 92,000 distinct CDR3 sequences listed, about an eighth were seen once. Time point specified: sample taken at primary tumor resection. There were 70 to 80 donors, all of them untreated patients with early-stage non-small cell lung cancer. General study results and limits: Expanded tumor TCRs that were ubiquitous appeared in blood more at resection than follow-up.

The clonotype comes from a male donor with early-stage non-small cell lung cancer. The chain combines TRBV20-1 with TRBJ2-5; D is uncertain. This specimen consisted of PBMCs, obtained at surgery. The DNA of the CDR3 is TGCAGTGCTAGAGATGACGGGTTTTACAAAGAGACCCAGTACTTC. Translation: CSARDDGFYKETQYF.